The 31 T cell receptor beta chains below all came from one sample that was sequenced in a study of T cell repertoires in cytomegalovirus infection. Each CDR3 protein is one row after TCRdb ran MiXCR on the reads. The sample carries some 920,000 distinct CDR3 sequences, 31% recorded once. No cognate antigen is known for these TCRs. The sample consisted of cultured CD8+ T cells from PBMCs, taken from culture after CMV antigen stimulation. The receptors shown here come from a human donor in good health (CMV status not recorded). Some clones in this sample may be carry-over from other donors' samples.

This clonotype was found a few times. The chain combines TRBV19 with TRBJ1-4; possible D gene TRBD1, 6 bases. The CDR3 covers 14 residues. Germline-derived CDR1 and CDR2 are LNHDA and SQIVND (reference sequence). V lost 2 bases and J lost 8, with 12 bases in between. As DNA, the CDR3 is TGTGCCAGTAGTATAAACAGGGCTAGAGAAAAACTGTTTTTT. It encodes CASSINRAREKLFF.

The chain couples TRBV7-9 to TRBJ1-5, with a weak D call TRBD1 (5 bases). There are 13 residues in the CDR3. Germline assignment: CDR1 SEHNR and CDR2 FQNEAQ (reference sequence). The V end was cut by 3 bases, the J end by 6 bases, with 9 bases between. The DNA of the CDR3 is TGTGCCAGCAGCTTCATGGGGGGTCAGCCCCAGCATTTT. Amino acids: CASSFMGGQPQHF.

In this sample, this clonotype turned up many times. The chain links TRBV7-6 to TRBJ2-2, with D maybe TRBD2 (5 bases). Germline lookup yields CDR1 SGHVS and CDR2 FNYEAQ. This CDR3 spans 17 amino acids. Trimming left V 2 bases short and J 6 bases short, with 19 bases between. CDR3 bases: TGTGCCAGCAGCTTAAGTTCGGCGGAGGCCGGGTCCGGGGAGCTGTTTTTT. Translated, it gives CASSLSSAEAGSGELFF.

The chain combines TRBV15 with TRBJ2-6; D is unclear. Germline V gives CDR1 LNHNV, CDR2 YYDKDF (reference sequence). The CDR3 contains 16 residues. Trimming cost V 0 bases and J 0 bases, with 6 bases left between them. Written as DNA, the CDR3 is TGTGCCACCAGCAGAGATATTAGCTCTGGGGCCAACGTCCTGACTTTC. Translation gives CATSRDISSGANVLTF. The full variable domain, completed using reference TRBV15 and TRBJ2-6, is DAMVIQNPRYQVTQFGKPVTLSCSQTLNHNVMYWYQQKSSQAPKLLFHYYDKDFNNEADTPDNFQSRRPNTSFCFLDIRSPGLGDTAMYLCATSRDISSGANVLTFGAGSRLTVL.

The chain has TRBV2 and TRBJ1-4, with 8 bases fitting TRBD1. Trimming took 10 bases from V and 15 from J; bases not matched to a gene: 13. CDR3 length: 12 amino acids. Germline V gives CDR1 SNHLY, CDR2 FYNNEI. Written as DNA, the CDR3 is TGTGCCACAGGACAGGGTGACCGGCGAGTGTTTTTT. It specifies CATGQGDRRVFF.

This chain joins TRBV7-9 and TRBJ1-2; D unclear. Germline loops: CDR1 SEHNR, CDR2 FQNEAQ (reference sequence). Trimming took 2 bases from V and 6 from J, leaving 19 bases between them. The CDR3 runs to 16 residues. The CDR3 reads CASSLSEVIHYHGYTF. As DNA, the CDR3 is TGTGCCAGCAGCTTAAGTGAGGTCATACATTACCATGGCTACACCTTC.

The chain combines TRBV12-3 or TRBV12-4 with TRBJ2-3; D tentatively reads TRBD1 or TRBD2 (5 bases each). The CDR3 extends over 14 amino acids. V lost 3 bases and J 2 bases, leaving 9 bases between the germline ends. CDR3 protein: CASSLGENTDTQYF. CDR3 coding DNA: TGTGCCAGCAGTTTGGGGGAAAACACAGATACGCAGTATTTT.

This chain connects TRBV7-9 to TRBJ2-1; the D gene is possibly TRBD1 (5 bases). Trimming removed 5 bases from V and 10 bases from J, with 9 bases in between. Germline V gives CDR1 SEHNR, CDR2 FQNEAQ (reference sequence). This CDR3 comprises 11 residues. The DNA for the CDR3 is TGTGCCAGCAGCCCACAGGCGGAGCAGTTCTTC. Protein: CASSPQAEQFF.

The chain is built from TRBV4-1 and TRBJ2-7; no clear D gene. The CDR3 is made up of 13 amino acids. Trimming pared 1 base from V and 5 bases from J, leaving 9 bases between. In germline, CDR1 is MGHRA, CDR2 YSYEKL. The CDR3 sequence: CASSQVGIHEQYF. The CDR3 coding sequence is TGCGCCAGCAGCCAAGTGGGTATCCACGAGCAGTACTTC.

This clonotype was observed a handful of times. This chain joins TRBV7-9 and TRBJ1-2; D ambiguous. Germline CDR1 SEHNR, CDR2 FQNEAQ (reference sequence). The V gene lost 4 bases and the J gene lost 8 bases, with 23 bases spanning the gap. CDR3 size: 16 residues. CDR3 sequence reads: CASSSNVMGAPKGYTF. The CDR3 bases are TGTGCCAGCAGCTCGAACGTTATGGGCGCCCCCAAGGGCTACACCTTC.

The chain joins TRBV2 to TRBJ2-2; no definite D call. The CDR3 loop spans 17 amino acids. Germline V CDR1 and CDR2: SNHLY, FYNNEI. V dropped 6 bases and J dropped 0 bases, with 17 bases sitting between them. CDR3 protein: CASSIVSDKANTGELFF. Here the CDR3 DNA reads TGTGCCAGCAGCATAGTTTCCGACAAGGCGAACACCGGGGAGCTGTTTTTT.

This clonotype came up a few times. The chain carries TRBV5-6 and TRBJ2-3; D remains ambiguous. The CDR3 consists of 18 residues. In germline, CDR1 is SGHDT, CDR2 YYEEEE. The V and J ends lost 1 base and 4 bases respectively, with 22 bases between them. CDR3 DNA sequence: TGTGCCAGCAGCTTGAAGGTCGTCGACTCCCGTGGGGCAGATACGCAGTATTTT. Protein sequence: CASSLKVVDSRGADTQYF.

As to this clonotype: A read error may account for a junction end that differs from germline. The V call is TRBV6-5, the J call TRBJ1-2, with a possible D match to TRBD1 (6 bases). Germline V gene lookup returns CDR1 MNHEY and CDR2 SVGAGI. The CDR3 extends over 13 amino acids. The CDR3 DNA reads as TGTGCCAGCCATCCTGACAGGCGAGGTGGCCACACCTTC. This translates into CASHPDRRGGHTF.

V is TRBV7-8 and J is TRBJ2-7, with D tentatively TRBD2 (6 bases). CDR3 size: 15 residues. V was clipped by 5 bases and J by 0 bases, with 14 bases between them. CDR1 is SGHVS, CDR2 FQNEAQ, per germline. CDR3 loop: CASSPGLGSSYEQYF. The CDR3 coding sequence is TGTGCCAGCAGCCCGGGACTCGGCTCCTCCTACGAGCAGTACTTC.

This clonotype was found a few times. The rearrangement uses TRBV25-1 and TRBJ2-5; D not certain. The CDR3 has 11 amino acids. Germline V gene sequence: CDR1 MGHDK, CDR2 SYGVNS. V was cut by 3 bases and J by 6 bases, with 5 bases left in between. The CDR3 loop reads CASSDSQTQYF. In nucleotides, the CDR3 is TGTGCCAGCAGTGATTCGCAGACCCAGTACTTC.

CDR3: CASSIEGLAGPYNEQFF. The CDR3 nucleotides are TGTGCCAGTAGTATAGAGGGACTAGCGGGCCCCTACAATGAGCAGTTCTTC. The chain has TRBV19 and TRBJ2-1, with 12 bases identical to TRBD2. Germline loops: CDR1 LNHDA, CDR2 SQIVND (reference sequence). The V segment lost 0 bases and the J segment 2 bases; nucleotides outside the gene matches: 2. CDR3 length: 17 residues.

The rearrangement uses TRBV24-1 and TRBJ2-1, with 7 bases that match TRBD1. Trimming at V came to 4 bases and at J to 3 bases, leaving 5 bases not matched to a gene. Germline V gene lookup returns CDR1 KGHDR and CDR2 SFDVKD. CDR3 length: 15 residues. CDR3 sequence (DNA): TGTGCCACCAGTGACAGACAGGGCCTCTACAATGAGCAGTTCTTC. Translation gives CATSDRQGLYNEQFF.

This clonotype was picked up a small number of times. J is TRBJ2-1 and V is TRBV29-1; 9 nucleotides match TRBD1. V lost 1 base, J lost 8 bases, and 9 bases stayed unmatched. Germline assignment: CDR1 SQVTM and CDR2 ANQGSEA. There are 15 residues in the CDR3. The CDR3 region is CSVEGPTGGFYEQFF. The CDR3 DNA reads as TGCAGCGTTGAAGGGCCGACAGGGGGTTTCTATGAGCAGTTCTTC.

The rearrangement joins TRBV7-9 to TRBJ2-7; 7 nucleotides match TRBD1. The CDR3 totals 15 residues. Losses at the gene ends were 5 bases for V and 2 bases for J; bases not matched to a gene: 9. Germline values: CDR1 SEHNR, CDR2 FQNEAQ (reference sequence). CDR3 coding DNA: TGTGCCAGCAGCGACGGACAGGACCGTCCCTACGAGCAGTACTTC. Its translation: CASSDGQDRPYEQYF. The variable domain in full, completed from reference TRBV7-9 and TRBJ2-7, reads DTGVSQNPRHKITKRGQNVTFRCDPISEHNRLYWYRQTLGQGPEFLTYFQNEAQLEKSRLLSDRFSAERPKGSFSTLEIQRTEQGDSAMYLCASSDGQDRPYEQYFGPGTRLTVT.

The table lists this clonotype with many counts. The V call is TRBV12-3 or TRBV12-4, the J call TRBJ2-3, with a weak D call TRBD2 (6 bases). The CDR3 runs to 14 residues. The V gene lost 6 bases and the J gene lost 2 bases, with 12 bases spanning the gap. The CDR3 DNA is TGTGCCAGCAGGGGAACTAGCCACACAGATACGCAGTATTTT. This sequence encodes CASRGTSHTDTQYF.

The V and J genes are TRBV27 and TRBJ1-6; D uncertain. This CDR3 has 15 amino acids. Between the trimmed V and J ends, which lost 5 bases and 4 bases, there was a span of 12 bases. Looked up from germline, CDR1 is MNHEY and CDR2 is SMNVEV (reference sequence). The chain's CDR3 is CASSPLGDYNSPLHF. The CDR3 DNA follows: TGTGCCAGCAGTCCCCTCGGAGATTATAATTCACCCCTCCACTTT.

This clonotype was counted at least ten times. The gene calls are TRBV12-3 or TRBV12-4 and TRBJ2-7; D remains ambiguous. Between the trimmed V and J ends, which lost 2 bases and 3 bases, there was a span of 5 bases. The CDR3 spans 12 residues. The CDR3: CASSLKGYEQYF. The CDR3 bases are TGTGCCAGCAGTTTAAAGGGCTACGAGCAGTACTTC.

This clonotype was seen only a few times. This chain uses TRBV7-9 with TRBJ2-7, with D uncertain. The germline V and J ends were trimmed by 5 bases and 3 bases, with 11 bases remaining between them. This CDR3 is built from 13 residues. The germline V gene encodes CDR1 SEHNR and CDR2 FQNEAQ (reference sequence). CDR3 region: CASSPGPLYEQYV. CDR3 in DNA: TGTGCCAGCAGCCCCGGACCACTCTACGAGCAGTACGTC.

The chain recombines TRBV7-9 with TRBJ1-1; no clear D. The germline gives CDR1 SEHNR, CDR2 FQNEAQ (reference sequence). The V end was cut by 1 base, the J end by 7 bases, with 7 bases between. The CDR3 spans 12 residues. The CDR3 protein is CASSLERFEAFF. CDR3 DNA sequence: TGTGCCAGCAGCTTAGAACGGTTTGAAGCTTTCTTT.

This chain joins TRBV27 and TRBJ2-2; D might be TRBD1 or TRBD2, each matching 5 bases. Germline CDR1 is MNHEY and CDR2 is SMNVEV (reference sequence). With 3 bases removed from V and 3 bases from J, the gap between germline ends came to 11 bases. This CDR3 spans 15 amino acids. The CDR3 DNA is TGTGCCAGCAGTTTCAACCAGGGAGACACCGGGGAGCTGTTTTTT. It is translated as CASSFNQGDTGELFF.

With regard to this clonotype: One end of the junction does not line up with germline, which may come from a read error. J is TRBJ2-2 and V is TRBV7-7, with 8 bases aligning to TRBD2. The CDR3 extends over 14 amino acids. The V gene's germline CDR1 is SSHAT and CDR2 FNYEAQ (reference sequence). CDR3 in DNA: TGTGCTAGCAGCTCAGCCGCGGGGGGCGGGGAGCTGTTTTTT. It is translated as CASSSAAGGGELFF.

The rearrangement joins TRBV27 to TRBJ1-2; 9 bases map to TRBD1. The ends lost 5 bases at V and 8 bases at J; junction bases unmatched: 12. Germline lookup yields CDR1 MNHEY and CDR2 SMNVEV (reference sequence). CDR3 length: 15 amino acids. CDR3 region: CASSPGPDRGGGYTF. The CDR3 bases are TGTGCCAGCAGTCCAGGGCCGGACAGGGGCGGGGGCTACACCTTC.

V and J are TRBV11-3 and TRBJ2-5; 7 positions match TRBD1. CDR1 is SGHNT and CDR2 is YENEEA in the germline V gene. Trimming took 1 base from V and 5 from J; bases not matched to a gene: 7. The CDR3 totals 15 residues. The CDR3 nucleotides are TGTGCCAGCAGCTTAGCCATCGACAGGGAGGAGACCCAGTACTTC. It encodes CASSLAIDREETQYF. The full variable domain, completed using reference TRBV11-3 and TRBJ2-5, is EAGVVQSPRYKIIEKKQPVAFWCNPISGHNTLYWYLQNLGQGPELLIRYENEEAVDDSQLPKDRFSAERLKGVDSTLKIQPAELGDSAVYLCASSLAIDREETQYFGPGTRLLVL.

In its sample, this clonotype was seen a few times. The DNA for the CDR3 is TGCGCCAGCAGCCAAGAAAAGGCAGGGGAGGAGACCCAGTACTTC. As protein: CASSQEKAGEETQYF. This chain connects TRBV4-1 to TRBJ2-5; D possibly corresponds to TRBD1 (6 bases). Trimming cost V 0 bases and J 5 bases, with 13 bases left between them. CDR3 length equals 15 residues. CDR1 and CDR2 from the germline V gene are MGHRA and YSYEKL.

This clonotype was seen more than once but under ten times. CDR3 sequence: CSARVRRGNDLINTGELFF. The CDR3 DNA follows: TGCAGTGCTAGAGTTCGGCGGGGTAACGACCTGATCAACACCGGGGAGCTGTTTTTT. V and J are TRBV20-1 and TRBJ2-2; tentative D call: TRBD2 (6 bases). The V end lost 1 base, the J end lost 2 bases, and 23 bases lay between the germline ends. Per germline, CDR1 DFQATT and CDR2 SNEGSKA (reference sequence). This CDR3 has 19 residues.

This clonotype has just a few counts. The CDR3 DNA sequence: TGTGCCAGCAGTCGGACTAGCGGGGTGCCCTTCTACAATGAGCAGTTCTTC. It yields the protein CASSRTSGVPFYNEQFF. The V and J genes are TRBV6-5 and TRBJ2-1; 12 positions match TRBD2. V shed 5 bases, J shed 3 bases, and the junction held 8 bases outside the gene matches. The CDR3 loop spans 17 amino acids. Germline V gives CDR1 MNHEY, CDR2 SVGAGI.